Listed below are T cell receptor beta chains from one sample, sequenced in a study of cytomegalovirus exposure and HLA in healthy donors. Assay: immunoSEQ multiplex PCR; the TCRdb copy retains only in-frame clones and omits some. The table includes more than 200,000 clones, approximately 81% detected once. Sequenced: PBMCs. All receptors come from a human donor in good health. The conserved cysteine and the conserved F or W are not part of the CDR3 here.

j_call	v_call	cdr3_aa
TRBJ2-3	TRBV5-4	ASSWTGGGSTDTQY
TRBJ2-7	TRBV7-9	ASSPAGLSYEQY
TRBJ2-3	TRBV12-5	ASGQGQGDTQY
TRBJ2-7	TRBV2	AIKDRASYEQY
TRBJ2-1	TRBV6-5	ASSQAGRYNEQF
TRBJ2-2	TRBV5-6	ASSLKGLAGVRGTGELF
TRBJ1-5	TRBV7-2	ASSLDSRGYQPQH
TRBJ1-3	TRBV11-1	ASSLTDSGNTIY
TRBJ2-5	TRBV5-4	ASSFGTNQETQY
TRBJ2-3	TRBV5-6	ASSLLAGGTDTQY
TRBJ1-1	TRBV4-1	ASKARAEGNTEAF
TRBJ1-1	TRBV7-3	ASSRQGRDTEAF
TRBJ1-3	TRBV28	ASSTGGENTIY
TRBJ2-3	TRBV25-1	ASSPRDRDTDTQY
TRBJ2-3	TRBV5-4	ASSLGGRESQTSTDTQY
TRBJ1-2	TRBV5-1	ASSLQTAEYGYT
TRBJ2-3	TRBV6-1	ASSEWTGATDTQY
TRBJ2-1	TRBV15	ATSRVLLAGDNEQF
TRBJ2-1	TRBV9	ASSADGGGGEQF
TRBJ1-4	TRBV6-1	ASSVRDRPTNEKLF
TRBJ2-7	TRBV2	ASSSGTGSYEQY
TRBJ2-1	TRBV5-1	ASSLGQPNEQF
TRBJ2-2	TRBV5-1	ASSIGLAGPTGELF
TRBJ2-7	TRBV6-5	ASSRDTGSYEQY
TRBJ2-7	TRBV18	ASSPVLGTLTYEQY
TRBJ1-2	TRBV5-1	ASSLDRLRGEDGYT
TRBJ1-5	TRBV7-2	ASSFGQGAGSNQPQH
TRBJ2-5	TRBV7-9	ASSLGSQRGETQY
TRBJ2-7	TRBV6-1	ASSYGQAHYEQY
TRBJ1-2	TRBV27	ASSWGVGYGYT